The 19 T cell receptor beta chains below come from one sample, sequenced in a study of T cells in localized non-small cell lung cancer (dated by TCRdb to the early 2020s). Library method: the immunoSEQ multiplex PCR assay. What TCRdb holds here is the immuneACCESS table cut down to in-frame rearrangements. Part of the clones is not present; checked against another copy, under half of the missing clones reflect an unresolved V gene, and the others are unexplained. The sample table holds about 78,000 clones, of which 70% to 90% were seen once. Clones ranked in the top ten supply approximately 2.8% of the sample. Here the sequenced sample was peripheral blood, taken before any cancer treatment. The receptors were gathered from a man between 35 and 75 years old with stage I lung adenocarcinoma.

The DNA of the CDR3 is TGTGCCAGCAGGACCGGGACAAGGGACGAGCAGTACTTC. Translating it yields CASRTGTRDEQYF. The rearrangement links TRBV6-6 to TRBJ2-7; TRBD1 might be the D (6 bases). Trimming stripped 6 bases from V and 5 bases from J, with 14 bases between. The CDR3 runs 13 residues. Looked up from germline, CDR1 is MNHNY and CDR2 is SVGAGI (reference sequence).

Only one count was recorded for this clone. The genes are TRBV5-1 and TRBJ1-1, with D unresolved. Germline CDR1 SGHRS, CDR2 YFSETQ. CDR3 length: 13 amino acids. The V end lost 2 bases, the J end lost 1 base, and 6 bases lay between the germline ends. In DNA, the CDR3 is TGCGCCAGCAGCTTCGAAGGGAACACTGAAGCTTTCTTT. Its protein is CASSFEGNTEAFF.

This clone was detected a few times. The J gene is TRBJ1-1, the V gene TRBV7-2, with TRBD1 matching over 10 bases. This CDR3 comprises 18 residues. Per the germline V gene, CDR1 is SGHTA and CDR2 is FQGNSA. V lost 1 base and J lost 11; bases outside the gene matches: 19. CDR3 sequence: CASSLVAGTGATSRGAFF. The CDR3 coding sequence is TGTGCCAGCAGCTTAGTAGCGGGGACAGGGGCTACGTCTAGAGGGGCTTTCTTT. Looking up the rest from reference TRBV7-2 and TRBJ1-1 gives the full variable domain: GAGVSQSPSNKVTEKGKDVELRCDPISGHTALYWYRQSLGQGLEFLIYFQGNSAPDKSGLPSDRFSAERTGGSVSTLTIQRTQQEDSAVYLCASSLVAGTGATSRGAFFGQGTRLTVV.

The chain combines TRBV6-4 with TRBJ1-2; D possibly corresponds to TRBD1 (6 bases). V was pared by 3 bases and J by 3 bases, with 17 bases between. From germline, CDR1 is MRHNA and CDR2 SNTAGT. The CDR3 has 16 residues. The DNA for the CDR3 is TGTGCCAGCAGTGAAAGAGCACAGGGAAGAGACTATGGCTACACCTTC. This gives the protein CASSERAQGRDYGYTF.

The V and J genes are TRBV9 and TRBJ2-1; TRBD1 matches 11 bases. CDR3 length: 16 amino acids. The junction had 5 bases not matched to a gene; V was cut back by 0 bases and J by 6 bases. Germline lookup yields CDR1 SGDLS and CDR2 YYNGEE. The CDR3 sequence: CASSVDGQGAINEQFF. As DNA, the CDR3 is TGTGCCAGCAGCGTAGATGGACAGGGGGCGATCAATGAGCAGTTCTTC.

The CDR3 protein is CASGLAGLADPGRNEQFF. The CDR3 bases are TGTGCTAGTGGTTTGGCGGGACTAGCGGACCCCGGGAGGAATGAGCAGTTCTTC. This sequence joins TRBV12-5 and TRBJ2-1; 11 positions agree with TRBD2. Germline assignment: CDR1 LGHNT and CDR2 FRNRAP. The CDR3 extends over 18 amino acids. The V and J ends lost 1 base and 7 bases, in that order; junction bases with no gene match: 12. Full variable domain (outside the CDR3, taken from reference TRBV12-5 and TRBJ2-1): DARVTQTPRHKVTEMGQEVTMRCQPILGHNTVFWYRQTMMQGLELLAYFRNRAPLDDSGMPKDRFSAEMPDATLATLKIQPSEPRDSAVYFCASGLAGLADPGRNEQFFGPGTRLTVL.

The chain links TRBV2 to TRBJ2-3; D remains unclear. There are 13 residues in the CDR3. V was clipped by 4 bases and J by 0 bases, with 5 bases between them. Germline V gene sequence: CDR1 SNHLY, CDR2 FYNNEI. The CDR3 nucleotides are TGTGCCAGCAGTGTTCTTAGCACAGATACGCAGTATTTT. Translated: CASSVLSTDTQYF.

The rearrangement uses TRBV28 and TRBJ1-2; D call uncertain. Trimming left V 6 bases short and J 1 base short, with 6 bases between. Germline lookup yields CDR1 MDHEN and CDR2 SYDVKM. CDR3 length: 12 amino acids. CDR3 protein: CASSNFNYGYTF. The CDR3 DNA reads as TGTGCCAGCAGCAATTTTAACTATGGCTACACCTTC.

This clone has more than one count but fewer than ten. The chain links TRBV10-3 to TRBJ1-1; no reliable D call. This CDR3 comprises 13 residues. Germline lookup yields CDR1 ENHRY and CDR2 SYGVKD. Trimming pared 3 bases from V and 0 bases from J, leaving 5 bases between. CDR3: CAISDSLNTEAFF. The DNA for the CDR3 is TGTGCCATCAGTGACAGTTTGAACACTGAAGCTTTCTTT.

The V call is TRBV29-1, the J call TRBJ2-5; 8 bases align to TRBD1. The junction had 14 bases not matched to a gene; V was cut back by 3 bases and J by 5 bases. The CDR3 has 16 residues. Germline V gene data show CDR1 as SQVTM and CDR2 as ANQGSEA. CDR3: CSVELTGGRVAETQYF. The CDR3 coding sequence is TGCAGCGTTGAGTTAACAGGGGGGCGCGTCGCGGAGACCCAGTACTTC. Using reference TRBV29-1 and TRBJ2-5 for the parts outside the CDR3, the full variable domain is SAVISQKPSRDICQRGTSLTIQCQVDSQVTMMFWYRQQPGQSLTLIATANQGSEATYESGFVIDKFPISRPNLTFSTLTVSNMSPEDSSIYLCSVELTGGRVAETQYFGPGTRLLVL.

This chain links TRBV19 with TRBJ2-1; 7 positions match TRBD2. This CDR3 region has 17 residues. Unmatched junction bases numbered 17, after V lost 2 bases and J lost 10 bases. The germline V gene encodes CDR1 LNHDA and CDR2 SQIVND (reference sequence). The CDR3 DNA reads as TGTGCCAGTAGTATACGTTCTGGCCTAGCGGCCGTTACGGAGCAGTTCTTC. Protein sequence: CASSIRSGLAAVTEQFF.

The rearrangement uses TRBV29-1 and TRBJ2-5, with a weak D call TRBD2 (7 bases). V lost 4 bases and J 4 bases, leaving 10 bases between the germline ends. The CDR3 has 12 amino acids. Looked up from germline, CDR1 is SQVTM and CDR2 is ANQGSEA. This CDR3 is CSVVGGGETQYF. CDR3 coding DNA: TGCAGCGTTGTAGGGGGGGGAGAGACCCAGTACTTC.

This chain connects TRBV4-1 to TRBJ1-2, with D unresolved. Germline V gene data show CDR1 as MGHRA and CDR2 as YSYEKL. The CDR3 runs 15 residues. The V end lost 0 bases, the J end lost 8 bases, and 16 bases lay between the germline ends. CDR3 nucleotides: TGCGCCAGCAGCCAAGAATTAGGGCAGGCTACGGGCTACACCTTC. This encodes CASSQELGQATGYTF.

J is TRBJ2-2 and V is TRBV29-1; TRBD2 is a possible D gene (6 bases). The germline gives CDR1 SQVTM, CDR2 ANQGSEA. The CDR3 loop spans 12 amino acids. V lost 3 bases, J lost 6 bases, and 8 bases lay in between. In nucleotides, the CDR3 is TGCAGCGTTGATCGCGGGGCCGGGGAGCTGTTTTTT. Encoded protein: CSVDRGAGELFF.

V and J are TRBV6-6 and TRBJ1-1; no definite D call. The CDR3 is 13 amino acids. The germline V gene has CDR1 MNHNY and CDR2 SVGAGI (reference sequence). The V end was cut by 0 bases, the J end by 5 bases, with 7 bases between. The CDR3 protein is CASSYSLVTEAFF. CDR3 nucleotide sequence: TGTGCCAGCAGTTACTCCCTAGTGACTGAAGCTTTCTTT.

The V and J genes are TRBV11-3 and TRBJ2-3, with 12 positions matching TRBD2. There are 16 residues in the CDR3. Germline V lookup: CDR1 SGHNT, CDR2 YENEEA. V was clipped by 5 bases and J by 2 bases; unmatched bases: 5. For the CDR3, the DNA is TGTGCCAGCAGCCTCGGACTAGCGGGGATCACAGATACGCAGTATTTT. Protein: CASSLGLAGITDTQYF.

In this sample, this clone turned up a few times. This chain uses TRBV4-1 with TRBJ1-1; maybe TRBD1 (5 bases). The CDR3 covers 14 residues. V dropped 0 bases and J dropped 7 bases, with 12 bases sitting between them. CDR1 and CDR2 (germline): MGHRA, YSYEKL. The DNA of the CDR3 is TGCGCCAGCAGCCAAGATCCCAGACAGTATGAAGCTTTCTTT. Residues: CASSQDPRQYEAFF.

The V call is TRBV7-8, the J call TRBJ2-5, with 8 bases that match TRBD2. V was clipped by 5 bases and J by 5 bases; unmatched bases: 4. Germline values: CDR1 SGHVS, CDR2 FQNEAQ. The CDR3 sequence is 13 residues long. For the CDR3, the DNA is TGTGCCAGCAGCCGGGAGGGCTTTGAGACCCAGTACTTC. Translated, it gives CASSREGFETQYF.

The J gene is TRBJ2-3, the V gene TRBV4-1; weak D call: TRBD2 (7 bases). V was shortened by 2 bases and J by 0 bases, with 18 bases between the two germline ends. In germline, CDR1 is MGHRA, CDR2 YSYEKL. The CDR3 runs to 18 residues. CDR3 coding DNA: TGCGCCAGCAGCCAAAAAATAGGGGGGGTCAGGAGCACAGATACGCAGTATTTT. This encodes CASSQKIGGVRSTDTQYF.